A single T cell receptor beta chain is shown here with its context. V lost 5 bases to trimming and J lost 6 bases, with 8 bases between them. Per germline, CDR1 SEHNR and CDR2 FQNEAQ (reference sequence). This CDR3 is 12 amino acids long. The data were taken from a study of long-term antiretroviral therapy in people with HIV. It was version v3.0 of the immunoSEQ assay that was run at survey level. TCRdb's table, derived via immunoSEQ multiplex PCR, lists solely in-frame clones and lacks some. Among 34,000 or so clones listed, around 80% were seen once. Treatment for all HIV-infected participants took place in the United States.

This receptor was taken from a man aged 18 to 29 with HIV. The chain uses TRBV7-9 and TRBJ2-1, with unresolved D. The material was unsorted PBMCs, obtained 0.6 years after starting antiretroviral therapy. The CDR3 sequence: CASSNTPNEQFF. In nucleotides, the CDR3 is TGTGCCAGCAGCAACACGCCCAATGAGCAGTTCTTC. Combining the CDR3 with reference TRBV7-9 and TRBJ2-1 gives the whole variable domain DTGVSQNPRHKITKRGQNVTFRCDPISEHNRLYWYRQTLGQGPEFLTYFQNEAQLEKSRLLSDRFSAERPKGSFSTLEIQRTEQGDSAMYLCASSNTPNEQFFGPGTRLTVL.